The next 12 T cell receptor beta chains were all read from a single sample in a study of cytomegalovirus exposure and HLA in healthy donors. PCR used 60 Vbeta primers and 13 Jbeta primers. Method: immunoSEQ multiplex PCR; TCRdb's copy keeps in-frame clones and lacks some. The sample carries over 100,000 clones, roughly three quarters recorded once. Material: PBMCs. The origin of the receptors is a woman aged 40 to 55 in good health and CMV-seronegative.

Points on this clone: The same CDR3 can be traced to other DNA sequences in this sample. V usage is TRBV7-2 and J usage is TRBJ2-3, with a tentative D call TRBD2 (5 bases). The V end was cut by 5 bases, the J end by 0 bases, with 12 bases between. There are 15 residues in the CDR3. Germline-derived CDR1 and CDR2 are SGHTA and FQGNSA. The CDR3: CASSPDYLSTDTQYF. CDR3 coding DNA: TGTGCCAGCAGCCCCGACTACCTAAGCACAGATACGCAGTATTTT. Together with reference TRBV7-2 and TRBJ2-3, the CDR3 gives the full variable domain: GAGVSQSPSNKVTEKGKDVELRCDPISGHTALYWYRQSLGQGLEFLIYFQGNSAPDKSGLPSDRFSAERTGGSVSTLTIQRTQQEDSAVYLCASSPDYLSTDTQYFGPGTRLTVL.

This chain joins TRBV18 and TRBJ1-1, with 7 bases aligning to TRBD1. This CDR3 comprises 13 residues. Germline CDR1 KGHSH, CDR2 LQKENI. J gave up 3 bases and V 6 bases, and 4 bases lay outside the gene matches. Here the CDR3 reads CASSPTGDTEAFF. The CDR3 nucleotides are TGTGCCAGCTCGCCAACAGGGGACACTGAAGCTTTCTTT.

This clone came up a few times. The chain has TRBV7-9 and TRBJ1-1, with 7 bases fitting TRBD1. Germline trimming cut 4 bases from V and 5 bases from J; bases unmatched to any gene: 16. The V gene's germline CDR1 is SEHNR and CDR2 FQNEAQ (reference sequence). CDR3 length equals 17 residues. CDR3 loop: CASSSDRWTDSGTEAFF. CDR3 nucleotide sequence: TGTGCCAGCAGCTCGGACAGGTGGACTGATTCGGGGACTGAAGCTTTCTTT.

CDR3 residues: CASSLETGGNTEAFF. Here the CDR3 DNA reads TGTGCCAGCAGCTTAGAGACAGGGGGGAACACTGAAGCTTTCTTT. This chain joins TRBV13 and TRBJ1-1, with 9 bases aligning to TRBD1. CDR1 is PRHDT, CDR2 FYEKMQ, per germline (reference sequence). The CDR3 is made up of 15 amino acids. The junction had 1 base not matched to a gene; V was cut back by 1 base and J by 1 base.

The rearrangement uses TRBV6-5 and TRBJ1-2; D is ambiguous. Trimming took off 7 bases at V and 7 bases at J, with 13 bases between the two ends. This CDR3 is 12 amino acids long. CDR1 and CDR2 from the germline V gene are MNHEY and SVGAGI. The CDR3 DNA is TGTGCCAGCACACCGGGGTGGGCTGGCTACACCTTC. This codes for CASTPGWAGYTF.

This clone was seen just once. V usage is TRBV7-3 and J usage is TRBJ2-7; 7 nucleotides align to TRBD2. The CDR3 consists of 15 residues. Germline V lookup: CDR1 SGHTA, CDR2 FQGTGA. V was pared by 5 bases and J by 4 bases, with 11 bases of the junction left unmatched. The CDR3 bases are TGTGCCAGCAGCCTTTATGGGGGGGTCGATTACGAGCAGTACTTC. Translating gives CASSLYGGVDYEQYF.

This sequence joins TRBV6-6 and TRBJ1-3, with a weak D call TRBD1 (5 bases). From germline, CDR1 is MNHNY and CDR2 SVGAGI (reference sequence). The CDR3 runs to 15 residues. Trimming stripped 2 bases from V and 2 bases from J, with 10 bases between. CDR3 region: CASSYEGDPGNTIYF. For the CDR3, the DNA is TGTGCCAGCAGTTACGAAGGGGATCCTGGAAACACCATATATTTT.

This clone was counted between two and nine times. The rearrangement uses TRBV25-1 and TRBJ1-6; possible D gene TRBD1, 6 bases. Trimming stripped 6 bases from V and 0 bases from J, with 15 bases between. The CDR3 extends over 17 amino acids. The germline gives CDR1 MGHDK, CDR2 SYGVNS. CDR3 region: CASRAGTPSSYNSPLHF. CDR3 in DNA: TGTGCCAGCAGGGCCGGGACACCCAGCTCCTATAATTCACCCCTCCACTTT.

The chain links TRBV25-1 to TRBJ1-3; D is possibly TRBD1 (5 bases). The germline gives CDR1 MGHDK, CDR2 SYGVNS. CDR3 length equals 17 residues. The ends were cut back, 5 bases at V and 0 bases at J, with 17 bases in the middle. This CDR3 reads CASSQGRTSYSGNTIYF. The CDR3 coding sequence is TGTGCCAGCAGTCAAGGAAGGACATCATACTCTGGAAACACCATATATTTT.

This chain links TRBV4-1 with TRBJ2-1, with 10 bases that match TRBD2. The CDR3 is 16 amino acids. Germline assignment: CDR1 MGHRA and CDR2 YSYEKL. V lost 0 bases and J lost 7; bases outside the gene matches: 6. CDR3 sequence (DNA): TGCGCCAGCAGCCAAGAAAGCGGGGGGGCACGTAATGAGCAGTTCTTC. Protein: CASSQESGGARNEQFF.

The chain couples TRBV4-2 to TRBJ2-7, with unresolved D. In germline, CDR1 is LGHNA, CDR2 YNFKEQ. V shed 2 bases and J shed 2 bases, with 7 bases lying between them. This CDR3 comprises 13 residues. CDR3 protein: CASSQPLTYEQYF. The CDR3 region has the DNA TGTGCCAGCAGCCAACCTCTTACCTACGAGCAGTACTTC.

CDR3 in amino acids: CASSLNQPQHF. As DNA, the CDR3 is TGTGCCAGTAGTCTCAATCAGCCCCAGCATTTT. V and J are TRBV19 and TRBJ1-5, with D unclear. Between the trimmed V and J ends, which lost 5 bases and 3 bases, there was a span of 2 bases. Germline lookup yields CDR1 LNHDA and CDR2 SQIVND (reference sequence). CDR3 length: 11 amino acids.